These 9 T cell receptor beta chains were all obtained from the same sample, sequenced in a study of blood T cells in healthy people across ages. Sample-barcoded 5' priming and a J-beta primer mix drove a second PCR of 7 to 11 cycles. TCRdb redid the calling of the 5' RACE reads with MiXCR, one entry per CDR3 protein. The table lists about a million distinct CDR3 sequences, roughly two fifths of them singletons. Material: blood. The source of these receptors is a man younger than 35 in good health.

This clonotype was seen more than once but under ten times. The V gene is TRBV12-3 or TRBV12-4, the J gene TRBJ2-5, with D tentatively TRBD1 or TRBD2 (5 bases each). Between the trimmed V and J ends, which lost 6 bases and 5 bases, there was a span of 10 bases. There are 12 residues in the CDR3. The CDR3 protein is CASSRGTETQYF. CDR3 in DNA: TGTGCCAGCAGCCGTGGGACGGAGACCCAGTACTTC.

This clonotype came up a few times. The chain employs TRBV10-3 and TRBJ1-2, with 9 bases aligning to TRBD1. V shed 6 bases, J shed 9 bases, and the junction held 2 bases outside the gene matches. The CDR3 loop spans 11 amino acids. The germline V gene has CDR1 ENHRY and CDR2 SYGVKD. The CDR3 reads CAIRDRGCYTF. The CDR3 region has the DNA TGTGCCATCAGGGACAGGGGATGCTACACCTTC.

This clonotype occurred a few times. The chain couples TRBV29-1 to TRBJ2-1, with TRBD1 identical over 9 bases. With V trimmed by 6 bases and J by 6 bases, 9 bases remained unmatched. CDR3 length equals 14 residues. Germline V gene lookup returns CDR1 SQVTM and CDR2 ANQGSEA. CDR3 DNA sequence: TGCAGCGTCGTAACAGGGGGCAAATTCAATGAGCAGTTCTTC. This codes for CSVVTGGKFNEQFF.

The chain's CDR3 is CASSQDSVRHAQPQHF. In DNA form, the CDR3 reads TGCGCCAGCAGCCAAGACTCCGTCAGACACGCGCAGCCCCAGCATTTT. The rearrangement links TRBV4-3 to TRBJ1-5; no definite D call. CDR3 length: 16 residues. V was pared by 0 bases and J by 7 bases, with 16 bases between. Germline lookup yields CDR1 LGHNA and CDR2 YSLEER.

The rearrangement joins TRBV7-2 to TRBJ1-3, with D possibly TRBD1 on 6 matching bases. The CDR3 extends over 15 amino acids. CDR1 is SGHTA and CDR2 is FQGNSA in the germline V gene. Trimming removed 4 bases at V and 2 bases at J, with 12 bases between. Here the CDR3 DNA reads TGTGCCAGCAGCTCACGTAACAGGGCTGGAAACACCATATATTTT. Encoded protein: CASSSRNRAGNTIYF.

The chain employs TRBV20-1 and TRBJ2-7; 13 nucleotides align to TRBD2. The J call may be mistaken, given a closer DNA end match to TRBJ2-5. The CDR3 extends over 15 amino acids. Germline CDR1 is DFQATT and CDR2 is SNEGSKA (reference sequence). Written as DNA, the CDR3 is TGCAGTGCTTTCCCACTAGCGGGGGGGGAAGAGACCCAGTACTTC. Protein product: CSAFPLAGGEETQYF.

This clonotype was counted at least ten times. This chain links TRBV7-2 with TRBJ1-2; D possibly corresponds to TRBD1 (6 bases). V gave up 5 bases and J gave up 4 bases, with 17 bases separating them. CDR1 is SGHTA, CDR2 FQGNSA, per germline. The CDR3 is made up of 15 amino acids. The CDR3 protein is CASSLQGPTSYGYTF. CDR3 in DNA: TGTGCCAGCAGCCTACAGGGACCCACTAGCTATGGCTACACCTTC.

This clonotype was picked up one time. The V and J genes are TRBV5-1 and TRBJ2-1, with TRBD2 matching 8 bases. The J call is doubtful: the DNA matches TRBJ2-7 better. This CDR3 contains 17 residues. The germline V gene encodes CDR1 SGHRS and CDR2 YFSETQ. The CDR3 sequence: CASSLGSGASSYNEQYF. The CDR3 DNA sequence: TGCGCCAGCAGCTTGGGTAGCGGGGCGAGCTCCTACAATGAGCAGTACTTC.

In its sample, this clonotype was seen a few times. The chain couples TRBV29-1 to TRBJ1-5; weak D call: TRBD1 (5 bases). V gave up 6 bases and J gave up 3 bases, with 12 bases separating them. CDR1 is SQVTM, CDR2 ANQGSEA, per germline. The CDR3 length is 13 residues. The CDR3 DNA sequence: TGCAGCGTCTTGGACACCTACAATCAGCCCCAGCATTTT. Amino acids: CSVLDTYNQPQHF. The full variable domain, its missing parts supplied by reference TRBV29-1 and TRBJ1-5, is SAVISQKPSRDICQRGTSLTIQCQVDSQVTMMFWYRQQPGQSLTLIATANQGSEATYESGFVIDKFPISRPNLTFSTLTVSNMSPEDSSIYLCSVLDTYNQPQHFGDGTRLSIL.